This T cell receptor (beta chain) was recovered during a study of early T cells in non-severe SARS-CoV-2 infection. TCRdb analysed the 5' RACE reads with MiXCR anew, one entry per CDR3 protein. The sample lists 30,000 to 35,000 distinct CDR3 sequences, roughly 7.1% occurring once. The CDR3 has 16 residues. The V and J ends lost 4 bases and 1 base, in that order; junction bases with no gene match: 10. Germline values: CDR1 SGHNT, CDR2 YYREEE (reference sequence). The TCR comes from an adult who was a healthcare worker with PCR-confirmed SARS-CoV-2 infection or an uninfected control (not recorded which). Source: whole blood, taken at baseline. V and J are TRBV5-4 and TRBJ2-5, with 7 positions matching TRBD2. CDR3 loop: CASSRMGEGSQETQYF. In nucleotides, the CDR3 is TGTGCCAGCAGCCGGATGGGGGAGGGTTCCCAAGAGACCCAGTACTTC.